This T cell receptor beta chain was sequenced during a study of T cells in pancreatic ductal adenocarcinoma. Study observations and caveats: Results skew toward the minority of patients with early-stage disease. Compared with tumor, blood showed more total productive templates and around 8.4-fold more clonotypes.

No neoadjuvant therapy was given to the selected pancreatic ductal adenocarcinoma patients before their surgery. The CDR3 covers 13 residues. Germline V gene sequence: CDR1 SQVTM, CDR2 ANQGSEA. V lost 4 bases, J lost 3 bases, and 9 bases lay in between. This clone was observed a handful of times. Antigen: not known. TCRdb's table, derived via immunoSEQ multiplex PCR, lists solely in-frame clones and lacks some. The sample carries 9,000 to 15,000 clones, roughly 89% recorded once. The TCR originated in a human donor with pancreatic ductal adenocarcinoma. This chain uses TRBV29-1 with TRBJ2-2; D not certain. Material: PBMCs. CDR3 nucleotides: TGCAGCGTTGTGAGGCCGCACACCGGGGAGCTGTTTTTT. It encodes CSVVRPHTGELFF.